This T cell receptor beta chain was captured in a study of radiation and T cells in renal cell carcinoma. The study, taken as a whole, reports: No pretreatment tumor biopsies were available for baseline clonotypes. Top tumor clonotypes rose in blood 2 weeks post-radiation, then contracted.

The length of the CDR3 is 14 residues. Per the germline V gene, CDR1 is LGHNA and CDR2 is YSLEER. On this clone: Its cognate antigen is unknown.

Noted time point: blood 2 weeks post-SBRT. Treatment reported: 15 Gy SBRT to primary tumor, nephrectomy 4 weeks later. After SBRT, blood was collected at 2 and 4 weeks, plus baseline. This renal cell carcinoma was of the clear cell type. Sequenced by immunoSEQ multiplex PCR; TCRdb stores in-frame clones only, minus some. The sample carries about 47,000 clones, 75% to 85% recorded once. The sample was blood, taken from a patient whose treatment included radiotherapy and nephrectomy. J is TRBJ2-5 and V is TRBV4-3; D remains unclear. The J call may be incorrect, as the DNA end agrees better with TRBJ2-7. This clonotype was obtained from a woman between 70 and 85 years old with renal cell carcinoma. The CDR3 DNA reads as TGCGCCAGCAGCCAGGAAGTGCGGAACTACGAGCAGTACTTC. It encodes CASSQEVRNYEQYF.